These T cell receptor beta chains were read from a single sample in a study of blood T cell repertoires in COVID-19. TCRdb keeps only in-frame clones here, not all; method: immunoSEQ multiplex PCR. Here the sample spans over 200,000 clones, 87% being singletons. Sequencing input: PBMCs or T cells enriched from blood (not recorded which). The receptor source for this set is a man aged 25 to 40 who had recovered from COVID-19. Both conserved end residues are part of each CDR3. Each record gives: clone size, V gene, D gene, J gene, CDR3 DNA, CDR3 protein. D genes are given only for firm matches. A row's size may be missing; if present it is once, few, many or a size class.

>.|TRBV6-1|TRBD1|TRBJ2-7
TGTGCCAGCAGTGAAGTTCGCTCCGATCAGGGGGACTTC
CASSEVRSDQGDF
>.|TRBV13|TRBD1|TRBJ1-1
TGTGCCAGCAGCTCGGGACAGGGGAACACTGAAGCTTTCTTT
CASSSGQGNTEAFF
>.|TRBV7-2|.|TRBJ1-6
TGTGCCAGCAGCCTCGAGGTTCCTAATTCACCCCTCCACTTT
CASSLEVPNSPLHF
>.|TRBV10-1|.|TRBJ2-5
TGCGCCAGCAGTGGCACCAGGGTCCGCGGAGAGACCCAGTACTTC
CASSGTRVRGETQYF
>.|TRBV23-1|.|TRBJ2-1
TGCGCCAGCAGTCAATCCACTATCTACAATGAGCAGTTCTTC
CASSQSTIYNEQFF
>.|TRBV18|TRBD1|TRBJ1-1
TGTGCCAGCTCACCTGAACAGGGGGCGAGAACTGAAGCTTTCTTT
CASSPEQGARTEAFF
>.|TRBV25-1|.|TRBJ1-5
TGTGCCAGCAGTGAATCACGGGGGAGCAATCAGCCCCAGCATTTT
CASSESRGSNQPQHF
>once|TRBV30|.|TRBJ1-5
TGTGCCTGGAGTCCGCTTCGGCCGGTATCAGGGGCCCAGCATTTT
CAWSPLRPVSGAQHF
>.|TRBV4-1|.|TRBJ1-5
TGCGCCAGCAGCCCCTCCAGGTATCAGGGAGGGCCCAATCTTCAGCCCCAGCATTTT
CASSPSRYQGGPNLQPQHF
>.|TRBV9|TRBD2|TRBJ2-1
TGTGCCAGCAGCCCCCAGTGGCGGGGGGGTGGTGAGCAGTTCTTC
CASSPQWRGGGEQFF
>.|TRBV10-3|.|TRBJ1-2
TGTGCCATCAGTGAAATTCGGCAGGGGACCTTATATGGCTACACCTTC
CAISEIRQGTLYGYTF
>.|TRBV6-5|TRBD2|TRBJ2-7
TGTGCCAGCAGTCCAGGGACTAGCGGCTACGAGCAGTACTTC
CASSPGTSGYEQYF
>.|TRBV9|.|TRBJ2-3
TGTGCCAGCAGCGTAGCTCGTGGACAAAACACAGATACGCAGTATTTT
CASSVARGQNTDTQYF
>.|TRBV7-9|.|TRBJ2-1
TGTGCCAGCAGCTTAGGGGGGGACTCCTACAATGAGCAGTTCTTC
CASSLGGDSYNEQFF
>few|TRBV9|TRBD2|TRBJ2-7
TGTGCCAGCAGCGCAACTAGCGGGCTGTCCTACGAGCAGTACTTC
CASSATSGLSYEQYF
>.|TRBV7-9|.|TRBJ2-5
TGTGCCAGCAGCTTGAGGCAGTCCGGGAAAGAGACCCAGTACTTC
CASSLRQSGKETQYF
>.|TRBV3-1/TRBV3-2|TRBD2|TRBJ2-1
TGTGCCAGCAGCCAAGACGCGGGGGGGTCCTACAATGAGCAGTTCTTC
CASSQDAGGSYNEQFF
>.|TRBV4-1|TRBD1|TRBJ2-2
TGCGCCAGCAGCCAAGATCGTTGGGACAGCCAAACCGGGGAGCTGTTTTTT
CASSQDRWDSQTGELFF
>.|TRBV4-2|TRBD2|TRBJ2-2
TGTGCCAGCAGCCAAGAGTTATTCAGCGGGAGAATCGGTAGCGGGGAGCTGTTTTTT
CASSQELFSGRIGSGELFF
>.|TRBV7-2|TRBD2|TRBJ2-1
TGTGCCAGCACTGGCGGGGGGCGCTACAATGAGCAGTTCTTC
CASTGGGRYNEQFF
>.|TRBV28|.|TRBJ2-2
TGTGCCAGCAGTTCCGCGGCGACCCTGGTAGCGAACACCGGGGAGCTGTTTTTT
CASSSAATLVANTGELFF
>.|TRBV21-1|.|TRBJ2-2
TGTGCCAGCACCACGAGGGCGGGTGGGGAGCTGTTTTTT
CASTTRAGGELFF
>.|TRBV3-1/TRBV3-2|.|TRBJ2-1
TGTGCCAGCAGCCACGGTGGGGGGAGGTCCTACAATGAGCAGTTCTTC
CASSHGGGRSYNEQFF
>.|TRBV28|TRBD2|TRBJ2-3
TGTGCCAGCAGGGCGGGAGGGCTAGGCACAGATACGCAGTATTTT
CASRAGGLGTDTQYF
>.|TRBV13|.|TRBJ1-4
TGTGCCAGCAGCCCCCGGGACGGGAGAGACGAAAAACTGTTTTTT
CASSPRDGRDEKLFF
>.|TRBV7-9|TRBD1|TRBJ1-4
TGTGCCAGCAGCGTGCCAGGGGGTTCTGATGAAAAACTGTTTTTT
CASSVPGGSDEKLFF
>many|TRBV29-1|TRBD1|TRBJ1-2
TGCAGCGCGGCCCCGGGACAGGGTACAAACCCCTATGGCTACACCTTC
CSAAPGQGTNPYGYTF
>.|TRBV30|TRBD2|TRBJ2-7
TGTGCCTGGAGCTCCCCGGGGAGACTAGCCCACTACGAGCAGTACTTC
CAWSSPGRLAHYEQYF
>.|TRBV18|.|TRBJ2-3
TGTGCCAGCTCACTGTTCGGGGACACAGATACGCAGTATTTT
CASSLFGDTDTQYF
>few|TRBV7-2|.|TRBJ1-2
TGTGCCAGCAGCCCCCCATTCGGGGAGGGCTATGGCTACACCTTC
CASSPPFGEGYGYTF
>.|TRBV19|.|TRBJ2-3
TGTGCCAGTAGTACACAGGGTTTCACAGATACGCAGTATTTT
CASSTQGFTDTQYF
>once|TRBV7-2|.|TRBJ2-7
TGTGCCAGCAGCTTAGTAAGGGACTGGTCCTACGAGCAGTACTTC
CASSLVRDWSYEQYF
>few|TRBV2|.|TRBJ1-5
TGTGCCAGCAGTGAATTTCCCCGAGTACGGCATTTT
CASSEFPRVRHF
>.|TRBV2|.|TRBJ2-5
TGTGCCAGACGTCCGAGGTGGGGAGGGGGAGAGACCCAGTACTTC
CARRPRWGGGETQYF
>.|TRBV27|TRBD1|TRBJ1-1
TGTGCCAGCAGTCCAGGGGGCATTTCGACTGAAGCTTTCTTT
CASSPGGISTEAFF
>.|TRBV2|.|TRBJ1-3
TGTGCCAGCAGGAACCCGGTCAAGCCCGGAAACACCATATATTTT
CASRNPVKPGNTIYF
>.|TRBV6-4|.|TRBJ2-2
TGTGCCAGCAGTTACACACCGAACACCGGGGAGCTGTTTTTT
CASSYTPNTGELFF
>.|TRBV5-3|.|TRBJ2-5
TGTGCCAGAAGCTTCAAAGCGAGAAAAGAGACCCAGTACTTC
CARSFKARKETQYF
>.|TRBV24-1|TRBD2|TRBJ2-7
TGTGCCACCAGTGGGTCCGGGAAAGGACTAGCGGGAGTCTACGAGCAGTACTTC
CATSGSGKGLAGVYEQYF
>.|TRBV28|.|TRBJ1-1
TGTGCCAGCATTAGGTCGACCAGGGTATGGATGAACACTGAAGCTTTCTTT
CASIRSTRVWMNTEAFF
>.|TRBV11-3|.|TRBJ2-1
TGTGCCAGCAGCTTAGGTGGGGCCAGCCGCAATGAGCAGTTCTTC
CASSLGGASRNEQFF
>.|TRBV6-2/TRBV6-3|.|TRBJ2-3
TGTGCCAGCAGTTCCGTGGGGGACTCCACAGATACGCAGTATTTT
CASSSVGDSTDTQYF
>.|TRBV2|TRBD1|TRBJ1-2
TGTGCCAGCGTACCCGCCGGGACAGGGGGCGGCTATGGCTACACCTTC
CASVPAGTGGGYGYTF
>few|TRBV4-1|TRBD1|TRBJ1-1
TGCGCGACGAGACTGGGTCAGGGGGCGAGAGAAGCTTTCTTT
CATRLGQGAREAFF
>few|TRBV28|TRBD1|TRBJ2-7
TGTGCCAGCAGCTCCGGGACAGGATCCTACGAGCAGTACTTC
CASSSGTGSYEQYF
>.|TRBV10-2|TRBD1|TRBJ1-6
TGCGCCAGCAGCGCGTTCCGATCCGGGACAGGGAGTTCACCCCTCCACTTT
CASSAFRSGTGSSPLHF
>.|TRBV29-1|TRBD2|TRBJ2-2
TGCAGCGGAGGACTAGCGGGAGGAATCGGGGAGCTGTTTTTT
CSGGLAGGIGELFF
>.|TRBV6-6|TRBD1|TRBJ1-2
TGTGCCAGCAGTCGAACTCCGGGACAGGGTGTCTATGGCTACACCTTC
CASSRTPGQGVYGYTF
>once|TRBV5-6|TRBD1|TRBJ2-7
TGTGCCAGTGCCCGGGACAGATCCTACGAGCAGTACTTC
CASARDRSYEQYF
>.|TRBV10-3|TRBD1|TRBJ1-6
TGTGCCATCAGTCTGGGACAGGGGAACTCACCCCTCCACTTT
CAISLGQGNSPLHF
>.|TRBV19|.|TRBJ1-1
TGTGCCAGTAGAGCAGCCCGACCGGGGTTTACTGAAGCTTTCTTT
CASRAARPGFTEAFF
>.|TRBV18|.|TRBJ1-2
TGTGCCAGCTCACCGTTTCAGACCGGAGGGCACTATGGCTACACCTTC
CASSPFQTGGHYGYTF
>.|TRBV27|.|TRBJ2-7
TGTGCCAGCAGTCCCGCCGGGGAGTTAGGGTCCTACGAGCAGTACTTC
CASSPAGELGSYEQYF
>.|TRBV21-1|.|TRBJ2-1
TGTGCCAGCAGCATTCAGGGGAGACAGAAAACCCTACAATGTGACAATGAGCAGTTCTTC
CASSIQGRQKTLQCDNEQFF